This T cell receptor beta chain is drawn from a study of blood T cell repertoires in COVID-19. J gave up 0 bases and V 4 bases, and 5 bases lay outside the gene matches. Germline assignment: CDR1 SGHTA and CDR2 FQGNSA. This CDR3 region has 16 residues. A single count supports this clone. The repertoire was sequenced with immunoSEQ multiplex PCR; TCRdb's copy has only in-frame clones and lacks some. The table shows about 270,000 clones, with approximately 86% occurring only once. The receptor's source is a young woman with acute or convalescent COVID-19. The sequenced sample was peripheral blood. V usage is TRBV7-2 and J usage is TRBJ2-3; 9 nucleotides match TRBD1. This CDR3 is CASSSGTGISTDTQYF. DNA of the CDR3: TGTGCCAGCAGCTCTGGGACAGGGATTAGCACAGATACGCAGTATTTT.